The rows below give T cell receptor beta chains drawn from one sample of a study of cytomegalovirus exposure and HLA in healthy donors. Produced via immunoSEQ multiplex PCR; TCRdb's table is partial and in-frame only. The sample shows some 160,000 clones, 90% to 95% of them seen only once. The sample was PBMCs. The receptors were gathered from a man between 18 and 35 years old in good health and CMV-seronegative. Both conserved end residues are part of each CDR3. D genes are given only for firm matches. Not all rows give a size; the values are once, few, many and, for expanded clones, a class.

NA	14	NA	TRBV6-1	TRBJ1-3	CASSEGQFGNTIYF	TGTGCCAGCAGTGAAGGGCAGTTTGGAAACACCATATATTTT
NA	14	NA	TRBV5-1	TRBJ2-7	CASSLIDSSYEQYF	TGCGCCAGCAGCTTGATCGACAGCTCCTACGAGCAGTACTTC
NA	15	NA	TRBV14	TRBJ1-2	CASSRVAASGYGYTF	TGTGCCAGCAGCCGAGTGGCGGCCTCGGGCTATGGCTACACCTTC
NA	16	TRBD2	TRBV9	TRBJ2-3	CASSVRLAGSTDTQYF	TGTGCCAGCAGCGTAAGACTAGCGGGGAGCACAGATACGCAGTATTTT
NA	15	NA	TRBV9	TRBJ2-1	CASSVVQAGSNEQFF	TGTGCCAGCAGCGTAGTCCAGGCGGGGAGCAATGAGCAGTTCTTC
NA	16	TRBD1	TRBV4-1	TRBJ2-2	CASSQEGQGAIGELFF	TGCGCCAGCAGCCAAGAGGGACAGGGGGCGATCGGGGAGCTGTTTTTT
NA	13	NA	TRBV6-6	TRBJ2-7	CASSSGATYEQYF	TGTGCCAGCAGCAGCGGCGCAACCTACGAGCAGTACTTC
NA	13	NA	TRBV30	TRBJ1-5	CAWGGGVGQPQHF	TGTGCCTGGGGCGGGGGGGTCGGTCAGCCCCAGCATTTT
NA	15	TRBD2	TRBV15	TRBJ2-7	CATSPGGGGAVEQYF	TGTGCCACCAGCCCCGGGGGCGGGGGGGCGGTCGAGCAGTACTTC
NA	13	NA	TRBV4-2	TRBJ2-7	CASSRTSSYEQYF	TGTGCCAGCAGCCGGACTTCCTCCTACGAGCAGTACTTC
NA	14	NA	TRBV5-1	TRBJ1-4	CASSLTDYNEKLFF	TGCGCCAGCAGCTTGACAGATTATAATGAAAAACTGTTTTTT
NA	19	NA	TRBV7-3	TRBJ2-5	CASSAPPPGSRGWVETQYF	TGTGCCAGCAGCGCACCACCACCGGGGTCCAGGGGCTGGGTAGAGACCCAGTACTTC
NA	15	NA	TRBV19	TRBJ2-2	CASSSPEERAGELFF	TGTGCCAGTAGTTCCCCGGAGGAAAGAGCCGGGGAGCTGTTTTTT
NA	15	TRBD2	TRBV27	TRBJ2-1	CASSFGTSGVNEQFF	TGTGCCAGCAGTTTCGGTACTAGCGGGGTCAATGAGCAGTTCTTC
NA	15	NA	TRBV7-2	TRBJ1-6	CASSRDWTYNSPLHF	TGTGCCAGCAGCCGCGACTGGACCTATAATTCACCCCTCCACTTT
NA	15	NA	TRBV19	TRBJ1-5	CASSIWTELNQPQHF	TGTGCCAGTAGTATCTGGACAGAGCTCAATCAGCCCCAGCATTTT
NA	16	NA	TRBV9	TRBJ1-4	CASSSPRGKTNEKLFF	TGTGCCAGCAGCTCCCCCCGGGGGAAAACTAATGAAAAACTGTTTTTT
NA	16	NA	TRBV4-3	TRBJ1-1	CASSQVHRGLNTEAFF	TGCGCCAGCAGCCAAGTCCACCGCGGGTTGAACACTGAAGCTTTCTTT
NA	16	TRBD2	TRBV2	TRBJ2-2	CASSGLAGVVTGELFF	TGTGCCAGCAGTGGACTAGCGGGAGTAGTTACCGGGGAGCTGTTTTTT
NA	15	TRBD1	TRBV2	TRBJ1-5	CASSVEQGLRQPQHF	TGTGCCAGCAGCGTTGAACAGGGGCTACGGCAGCCCCAGCATTTT
NA	13	NA	TRBV18	TRBJ1-4	CASSPSLDEKLFF	TGTGCCAGCTCACCATCGTTAGATGAAAAACTGTTTTTT
NA	14	NA	TRBV7-2	TRBJ2-1	CASSPEAGPNEQFF	TGTGCCAGCAGCCCAGAGGCGGGACCCAATGAGCAGTTCTTC
NA	15	TRBD2	TRBV4-1	TRBJ2-3	CASSQEPGRADTQYF	TGCGCCAGCAGCCAAGAACCCGGGAGGGCAGATACGCAGTATTTT
NA	15	NA	TRBV18	TRBJ1-2	CASSPAMAGEYGYTF	TGTGCCAGCTCACCAGCAATGGCAGGGGAATATGGCTACACCTTC
NA	15	NA	TRBV28	TRBJ2-3	CASSLGQGSTDTQYF	TGTGCCAGCAGTTTAGGGCAGGGGAGCACAGATACGCAGTATTTT
few	13	NA	TRBV19	TRBJ1-2	CASSTNDFYGYTF	TGTGCCAGTAGCACTAACGACTTCTATGGCTACACCTTC
NA	12	NA	TRBV5-4	TRBJ1-2	CASSPQGRGYTF	TGTGCCAGCAGCCCACAGGGTCGCGGCTACACCTTC
once	12	NA	TRBV9	TRBJ2-2	CAMSMGPGELFF	TGTGCTATGAGTATGGGGCCCGGGGAGCTGTTTTTT